In this sample, the clone carrying this T cell receptor (beta chain) turned up a few times. The sample comes from a study of T cells in Graves' hyperthyroidism and ophthalmopathy. This sample holds PBMCs from approximately 10 ml fresh peripheral blood. What was amplified from RNA transcripts were TCR beta CDR3 regions. Researchers ran a first-round RT-PCR on the TCR CDR3 using the HTBI primer set. MiXCR, run by TCRdb on the multiplex PCR reads, gives a single entry per CDR3 protein. The table shows 600,000 or so distinct CDR3 sequences, with about 14% occurring only once. The germline gives CDR1 MDHEN, CDR2 SYDVKM. This CDR3 spans 17 amino acids. V dropped 6 bases and J dropped 3 bases, with 21 bases sitting between them.

Material: blood. The sequence came from a woman aged 45-65 years with Graves' ophthalmopathy. This sequence joins TRBV28 and TRBJ1-3; TRBD1 might be the D (5 bases). The CDR3 nucleotides read TGTGCCAGCAGCAACCGATTGGGGCCCGGGTATGGAAACACCATATATTTT. Encoded protein: CASSNRLGPGYGNTIYF.